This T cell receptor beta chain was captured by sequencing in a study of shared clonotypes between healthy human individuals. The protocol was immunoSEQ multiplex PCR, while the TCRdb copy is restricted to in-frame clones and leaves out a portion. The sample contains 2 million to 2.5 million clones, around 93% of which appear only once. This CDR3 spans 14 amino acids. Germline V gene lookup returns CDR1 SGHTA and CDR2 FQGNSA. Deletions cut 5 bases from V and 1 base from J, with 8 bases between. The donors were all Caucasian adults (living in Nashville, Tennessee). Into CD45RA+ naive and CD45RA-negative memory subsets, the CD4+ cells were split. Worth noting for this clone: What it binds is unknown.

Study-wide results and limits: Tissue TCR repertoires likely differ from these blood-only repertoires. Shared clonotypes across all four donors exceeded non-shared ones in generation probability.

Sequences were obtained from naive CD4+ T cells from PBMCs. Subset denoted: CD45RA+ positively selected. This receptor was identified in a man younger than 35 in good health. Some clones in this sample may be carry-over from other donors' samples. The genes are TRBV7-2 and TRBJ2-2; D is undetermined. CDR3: CASSRTMNTGELFF. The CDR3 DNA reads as TGTGCCAGCAGCCGGACCATGAACACCGGGGAGCTGTTTTTT.